This T cell receptor (beta chain) was found in a study of blood T cells in healthy people across ages. As concerns this clonotype: The target antigen is unknown.

Primers used in a second PCR of roughly 6 to 12 cycles were a sample-barcoded 5' primer and a J-beta primer mix. MiXCR, applied by TCRdb to the 5' RACE reads, yields one record per CDR3 protein. The table has some 800,000 distinct CDR3 sequences, more than 40% seen once; the top ten hold under 20%. This CDR3 is 15 amino acids long. CDR1 MNHEY and CDR2 SMNVEV come from the germline V gene (reference sequence). V was shortened by 6 bases and J by 0 bases, with 15 bases between the two germline ends. Study-level findings and limits: There were more naive CD4+ cells and higher diversity in long-lived donors than in aged donors.

This receptor was taken from a man aged 60 to 69 in good health. The chain has TRBV27 and TRBJ2-7; D may be TRBD1 (5 bases). Material: blood. CDR3: CASSFNRLSSYEQYF. CDR3 DNA: TGTGCCAGCAGCTTCAACAGGCTAAGCTCCTACGAGCAGTACTTC.